Listed below are T cell receptor beta chains from one sample, sequenced in a study of identical twins. MiXCR was run by TCRdb on the 5' RACE reads, yielding one entry per CDR3 protein. Here the sample spans 1.5 million to 2 million distinct CDR3 sequences, about 32% being singletons. Sequenced input: cord blood. The receptors shown here come from a newborn girl in good health. CDR3s include the opening cysteine and the closing phenylalanine or tryptophan. D genes are given only for firm matches. Clone size is not always given. Where it is, it says once, few, many or a class for expanded clones.

V gene	J gene	D gene	clone size	CDR3 DNA	CDR3 protein
TRBV7-9	TRBJ2-1	TRBD2	NA	TGTGCCAGCAGCTTAGGCCTCGGGACTAGCGGGGACAATGAGCAGTTCTTC	CASSLGLGTSGDNEQFF
TRBV7-2	TRBJ1-2	NA	NA	TGTGCCAGCAGCTTAGCTGGGGACCTAGTGGGCTACACCTTC	CASSLAGDLVGYTF
TRBV27	TRBJ2-1	TRBD2	NA	TGTGCCAGCAGTCCCAGGTTTCAGCGGGGGAACAACAATGAGCAGTTCTTC	CASSPRFQRGNNNEQFF
TRBV29-1	TRBJ2-3	TRBD2	few	TGCAGCGTATTTAGCGGGAGCGGGGCGGATACGCAGTATTTT	CSVFSGSGADTQYF
TRBV7-2	TRBJ2-5	TRBD1	few	TGTGCCAGCAGCTTAGCGGGCAGGGGGACCCAAGAGACCCAGTACTTC	CASSLAGRGTQETQYF
TRBV29-1	TRBJ2-3	NA	few	TGCAGCGTTGAAGATGGAGTAGCGTTCGGTACAGATACGCAGTATTTT	CSVEDGVAFGTDTQYF
TRBV5-1	TRBJ2-3	TRBD2	NA	TGCGCCAGCAGCCAACGGACTAGCGGGAGAAAAGATACGCAGTATTTT	CASSQRTSGRKDTQYF
TRBV5-1	TRBJ1-2	NA	NA	TGCGCCAGCAGCTTGGCTTACAGGGAGGGTGATGGCTACACCTTC	CASSLAYREGDGYTF
TRBV5-4	TRBJ1-2	NA	few	TGTGCCAGCAGCTTGCGGCGGCCGAACTATGGCTACACCTTC	CASSLRRPNYGYTF
TRBV7-4	TRBJ2-1	NA	NA	TGTGCCAGCAATCCCCGGCGACTAAAGCCCTTCAGGTACAATGAGCAGTTCTTC	CASNPRRLKPFRYNEQFF
TRBV6-5	TRBJ1-2	NA	NA	TGTGCCAGCAGTCTTACAGGAGGAGTGGGCTATGGCTACACCTTC	CASSLTGGVGYGYTF
TRBV29-1	TRBJ2-1	NA	few	TGCAGCGTTGAAGAAAGAAGCAATGAGCAGTTCTTC	CSVEERSNEQFF
TRBV20-1	TRBJ2-3	TRBD2	NA	TGCAGTGCTAGAGATCCCCAACTAGCGGGCCTCCCCACAGATACGCAGTATTTT	CSARDPQLAGLPTDTQYF
TRBV5-1	TRBJ2-5	NA	NA	TGCGCCAGCAGCTTGGGTCTATTACCCTCTGTCAATGAGCAGTACTTC	CASSLGLLPSVNEQYF
TRBV20-1	TRBJ2-3	TRBD2	few	TGCAGTGCTAGAGATCTGCGGGGGGGCCATACGCAGTATTTT	CSARDLRGGHTQYF
TRBV10-3	TRBJ1-5	NA	NA	TGTGCCATCAGTGAGGGTAGAGGGGCCAGCAATCAGCCCCAGCATTTT	CAISEGRGASNQPQHF
TRBV7-9	TRBJ2-7	NA	few	TGTGCCAGCAGCTTATTGCGGGGATCAACCTACGAGCAGTACTTC	CASSLLRGSTYEQYF
TRBV4-1	TRBJ2-5	NA	NA	TGCGCCAGCAGCCAAGGCCCTCTAGCGGAGACCCAGTACTTC	CASSQGPLAETQYF
TRBV20-1	TRBJ2-3	TRBD1	few	TGCAGTGCTAGTCTAACGGACAGGGGGGCAGATACGCAGTATTTT	CSASLTDRGADTQYF
TRBV7-9	TRBJ1-6	TRBD1	NA	TGTGCCAGCAGCCCGCGGGTAGGGACAGAGAATTCACCCCTCCACTTT	CASSPRVGTENSPLHF
TRBV5-1	TRBJ2-1	TRBD2	few	TGCGCCAGCAGCTTCCCAGCAGCGGGAGCCTACAATGAGCAGTTCTTC	CASSFPAAGAYNEQFF
TRBV7-8	TRBJ1-2	NA	NA	TGTGCCAGCAGCTTAGCGACAGAACCCTATGGCTACACCTTC	CASSLATEPYGYTF
TRBV20-1	TRBJ2-5	NA	many	TGCAGTGCACTTACAGAGACCCAGTACTTC	CSALTETQYF
TRBV9	TRBJ2-4	NA	NA	TGTGCCAGCAGCGTGGGGAACAGGGTCGGAAAAAACATTCAGTACTTC	CASSVGNRVGKNIQYF
TRBV5-1	TRBJ2-3	NA	few	TGCGCCAGCCGCGTGGGGGGATCCACAGATACGCAGTATTTT	CASRVGGSTDTQYF
TRBV5-1	TRBJ2-7	TRBD2	NA	TGCGCCAGCAGTCAACAAACAGCGGGGGGGCCGTACGAGCAGTACTTC	CASSQQTAGGPYEQYF
TRBV29-1	TRBJ2-3	NA	NA	TGCAGCGTTCCCCGCGCAGATACGCAGTATTTT	CSVPRADTQYF
TRBV12-5	TRBJ2-3	TRBD1	NA	TGTGTTGGACAGGGCACAGATACGCAGTATTTT	CVGQGTDTQYF
TRBV15	TRBJ1-2	NA	NA	TGTGCCACCAGCAGACAGGGAGGTGGCTACACCTTC	CATSRQGGGYTF
TRBV12-3/TRBV12-4	TRBJ2-3	TRBD2	NA	TGTGCCAGCACGGGACTAGTAATGGCAGATACGGAATATTTT	CASTGLVMADTEYF
TRBV11-2	TRBJ1-2	TRBD1	NA	TGTGCCAGCAGCTCTCACAGGGGGACCAGTCTTAACTATGGCTACACCTTC	CASSSHRGTSLNYGYTF
TRBV4-2	TRBJ1-2	TRBD1	few	TGTGCCAGCAGCCAAGATTCGGACAGGAAATCCGCGGGCTACACCTTC	CASSQDSDRKSAGYTF
TRBV6-1	TRBJ2-3	NA	NA	TGTGCCAGCAGTGGCGCGGGGGCCATCGATACGCAGTATTTT	CASSGAGAIDTQYF
TRBV12-3/TRBV12-4	TRBJ1-4	NA	NA	TGTGCCAGCAGTCCAAGACCGTGGGAAAAACTGTTTTTT	CASSPRPWEKLFF
TRBV4-2	TRBJ1-4	NA	NA	TGTGCCAGCAGCCAAGAGAGAGACCCAACTAATGAAAAACTGTTTTTT	CASSQERDPTNEKLFF
TRBV29-1	TRBJ2-3	NA	NA	TGCAGCGTTCGAACGGGCCGGACCCCAGATACGCAGTATTTT	CSVRTGRTPDTQYF
TRBV13	TRBJ1-2	TRBD1	few	TGTGCCAGCAGCCGGACAGGGTCCCGATATGGCTACACCTTC	CASSRTGSRYGYTF
TRBV9	TRBJ2-4	NA	few	TGTGCCAGCAGCGTATCGGGGACATTAGCCAAAAACATTCAGTACTTC	CASSVSGTLAKNIQYF
TRBV7-2	TRBJ1-2	NA	NA	TGTGCCAGCAGCTTAACTGCTGATAGGGGCAGGGGCTATGGCTACACCTTC	CASSLTADRGRGYGYTF
TRBV2	TRBJ2-7	NA	NA	TGTGCCAGCAGTGAAGCTGCGGGGCTCGCCTACAATGAGCAGTACTTC	CASSEAAGLAYNEQYF
TRBV6-5	TRBJ2-7	NA	NA	TGTGCCAGCACTCCCGGGGCAAGCTACGAGCAGTACTTC	CASTPGASYEQYF
TRBV12-3/TRBV12-4	TRBJ2-7	TRBD2	NA	TGTGCCAGCAGCCTCCCCCCGACTAGCGGGGTGATTTACGAGCAGTACTTC	CASSLPPTSGVIYEQYF
TRBV20-1	TRBJ2-3	TRBD2	NA	TGCAGTGCCCAACCCGGGACTAGAGTTGGAGTTACGCAGTATTTT	CSAQPGTRVGVTQYF
TRBV6-2/TRBV6-3	TRBJ2-3	NA	NA	TGTGCCAGCAGAGATGGAGGAGATGCGCAGTATTTT	CASRDGGDAQYF
TRBV7-2	TRBJ2-1	TRBD2	few	TGTGCCAGCAGCTTATCTAGACTAGCCGGGAGTCAGTTCTTC	CASSLSRLAGSQFF
TRBV3-1	TRBJ1-1	NA	few	TGTGCCAGCAGCCACGTCAGCTTGAACACTGAAGCTTTCTTT	CASSHVSLNTEAFF
TRBV20-1	TRBJ1-5	TRBD1	NA	TGCAGTGCTAGGCCGGGACAGGGAATTGGGAGCAATCAGCCCCAGCATTTT	CSARPGQGIGSNQPQHF
TRBV28	TRBJ1-4	TRBD1	NA	TGTGCCAGCAGTTTGGGACAGGGGGCGGGGAAACTGTTTTTT	CASSLGQGAGKLFF
TRBV7-2	TRBJ1-5	NA	NA	TGTGCCAGCAGCTTAGTCGTCAGCAATCAGCCCCAGCATTTT	CASSLVVSNQPQHF
TRBV20-1	TRBJ2-5	NA	NA	TGCAGTGCTAGGGGCGATTTGGGGACCCAGTACTTC	CSARGDLGTQYF
TRBV5-4	TRBJ2-2	TRBD2	few	TGTGCCAGCAGCTTGCGGCTAGCGGGAGTCACCGGGGAGCTGTTTTTT	CASSLRLAGVTGELFF
TRBV6-1	TRBJ1-2	NA	few	TGTGCCAGCAGTGAAGTGCTTGGCAACTATGGCTACACCTTC	CASSEVLGNYGYTF
TRBV5-1	TRBJ2-5	TRBD2	NA	TGCGCCAGCAGCGGTGGACTAGTCGGTTTCCCAACTTCAGAGACCCAGTACTTC	CASSGGLVGFPTSETQYF
TRBV7-9	TRBJ2-1	TRBD1	NA	TGTGCCAGCAGGCCGACGGGACAGGGAACCAATGAGCAGTTCTTC	CASRPTGQGTNEQFF
TRBV7-9	TRBJ2-1	NA	NA	TGTGCCAGCAGCTTCTACGGCAGGGCCGACTACAATGAGCAGTTCTTC	CASSFYGRADYNEQFF
TRBV24-1	TRBJ2-7	NA	NA	TGTGCCACCAGCCAGGACAGCTCCTACGAGCAGTACTTC	CATSQDSSYEQYF